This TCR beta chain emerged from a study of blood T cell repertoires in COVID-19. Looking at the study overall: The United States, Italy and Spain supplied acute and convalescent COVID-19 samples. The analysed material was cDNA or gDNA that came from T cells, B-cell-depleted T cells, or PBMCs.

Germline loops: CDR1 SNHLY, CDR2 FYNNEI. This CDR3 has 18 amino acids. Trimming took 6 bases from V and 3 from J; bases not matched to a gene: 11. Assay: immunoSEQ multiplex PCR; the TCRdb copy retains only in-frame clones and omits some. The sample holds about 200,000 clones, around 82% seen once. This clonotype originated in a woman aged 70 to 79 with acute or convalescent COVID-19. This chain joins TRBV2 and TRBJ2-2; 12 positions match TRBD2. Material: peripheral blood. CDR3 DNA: TGTGCCAGCAGCGGGACCAGAACTAGCGGGAGGTACACCGGGGAGCTGTTTTTT. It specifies CASSGTRTSGRYTGELFF.